The next 12 T cell receptor beta chains were all read from a single sample in a study of T cell repertoires in cytomegalovirus infection. TCRdb re-analysed the reads in MiXCR, keeping a single row per CDR3 protein. The sample has approximately 500,000 distinct CDR3 sequences, 15% to 20% seen once; the top ten hold about 24%. Sequences were obtained from CD8+ T cells from PBMCs. These receptors came from a human donor in good health (CMV status not recorded). Some clones in this sample may be carry-over from other donors' samples.

This chain uses TRBV6-9 with TRBJ2-7; 9 positions match TRBD2. V gave up 0 bases and J gave up 2 bases; unmatched junction bases: 5. This CDR3 spans 16 amino acids. Germline assignment: CDR1 MNHGY and CDR2 SVAAGI. The CDR3 here is CASSYSSTSGTYEQYF. In DNA, the CDR3 is TGTGCCAGCAGTTATTCGTCGACTAGCGGTACCTACGAGCAGTACTTC.

This chain connects TRBV9 to TRBJ1-1; 9 nucleotides match TRBD1. With V trimmed by 3 bases and J by 4 bases, 4 bases remained unmatched. Germline loops: CDR1 SGDLS, CDR2 YYNGEE. The CDR3 length is 14 residues. CDR3 in DNA: TGTGCCAGCAGCGGGACAGGGGTGGGCACTGAAGCTTTCTTT. Translated, it gives CASSGTGVGTEAFF.

With regard to this clonotype: It may be a read error: a sequence one base away is much more abundant. This chain uses TRBV10-3 with TRBJ2-1, with D possibly matching TRBD2 (6 bases). There are 16 residues in the CDR3. V was pared by 5 bases and J by 6 bases, with 20 bases between. The germline CDR1 and CDR2 sequences are ENHRY and SYGVKD. CDR3 region: CAISTIVAEPFNEQFF. CDR3 nucleotide sequence: TGTGCCATCAGTACAATAGTAGCGGAACCCTTCAATGAGCAGTTCTTC.

Written as DNA, the CDR3 is TGTGCTAGTGTCCTGGGTCACCAAGAGACCCAGTACTTC. Translating it yields CASVLGHQETQYF. The J gene is TRBJ2-5, the V gene TRBV12-5, with no clear D. The V and J ends lost 7 bases and 0 bases respectively, with 9 bases between them. CDR1 is LGHNT, CDR2 FRNRAP, per germline. This CDR3 is built from 13 residues.

For this clonotype: Possible read error: a much larger clone is one base away. This chain joins TRBV11-2 and TRBJ1-4, with 8 nucleotides matching TRBD1. Germline V gives CDR1 SGHAT, CDR2 FQNNGV. The CDR3 spans 15 residues. With V trimmed by 5 bases and J by 12 bases, 14 bases remained unmatched. DNA for the CDR3: TGTGCCAGCAGCCAAAAGACAGGGGAGAGGGAAGAACTGTTTTTT. It encodes CASSQKTGEREELFF.

This clonotype was found a few times. The J gene is TRBJ2-1, the V gene TRBV6-4, with 9 bases identical to TRBD2. The CDR3 has 16 residues. Germline CDR1 and CDR2: MRHNA and SNTAGT. Losses at the gene ends were 3 bases for V and 8 bases for J; bases not matched to a gene: 11. The CDR3, as DNA: TGTGCCAGCAGTGAATCAGCTAGCGGGAAAGGCTATGAGCAGTTCTTC. Residues: CASSESASGKGYEQFF.

This clonotype was found once. CDR3 DNA sequence: TGTGCCTGGACTAGCGGGAGGTCGGTTACGCAGTATTTT. Translated: CAWTSGRSVTQYF. The genes are TRBV30 and TRBJ2-3; 11 bases align to TRBD2. Losses at the gene ends were 4 bases for V and 8 bases for J; bases not matched to a gene: 5. The germline V gene encodes CDR1 GTSNPN and CDR2 SVGIG (reference sequence). This CDR3 spans 13 amino acids.

This clonotype was counted many times. The chain recombines TRBV2 with TRBJ1-6; 7 bases map to TRBD1. After removal of 0 bases from V and 0 bases from J, the junction contained 8 bases not matched to a gene. The CDR3 is made up of 19 amino acids. CDR1 and CDR2 from the germline V gene are SNHLY and FYNNEI. Here the CDR3 reads CASSEALTGDSSYNSPLHF. Here the CDR3 DNA reads TGTGCCAGCAGTGAAGCGCTTACAGGGGATAGCTCCTATAATTCACCCCTCCACTTT.

This clonotype showed up many times. The CDR3 sequence: CASSQGGFSQPQHF. The DNA for the CDR3 is TGTGCCAGCAGTCAAGGAGGGTTTAGTCAGCCCCAGCATTTT. The chain links TRBV12-3 or TRBV12-4 to TRBJ1-5; D unclear. Deletions cut 5 bases from V and 6 bases from J, with 14 bases between. This CDR3 contains 14 residues.

This clonotype was counted many times. The gene calls are TRBV12-3 or TRBV12-4 and TRBJ2-2; 9 nucleotides line up with TRBD2. The CDR3 has 16 residues. The J segment lost 2 bases and the V segment lost 10 bases, leaving 11 bases of the junction unmatched. The CDR3 DNA follows: TGTGCCACCACACTAGCGGGTAGCGGCAACACCGGGGAGCTGTTTTTT. Translation gives CATTLAGSGNTGELFF.

V usage is TRBV5-5 and J usage is TRBJ1-4; 7 bases map to TRBD1. The V and J ends lost 4 bases and 7 bases, in that order; junction bases with no gene match: 4. The CDR3 runs 13 residues. Germline CDR1 and CDR2: SGHKS and YYEKEE (reference sequence). The CDR3 region has the DNA TGTGCCAGCAGCGACGACAGGGTTGAAAAACTGTTTTTT. As protein: CASSDDRVEKLFF.

This clonotype was seen at least ten times. The gene calls are TRBV28 and TRBJ2-3; 8 positions agree with TRBD1. Germline V gene data show CDR1 as MDHEN and CDR2 as SYDVKM. CDR3 length: 15 residues. Losses at the gene ends were 5 bases for V and 5 bases for J; bases not matched to a gene: 9. The CDR3 region is CASSPRGRVIDTQYF. As DNA, the CDR3 is TGTGCCAGCAGTCCCAGGGGGCGCGTTATAGATACGCAGTATTTT.